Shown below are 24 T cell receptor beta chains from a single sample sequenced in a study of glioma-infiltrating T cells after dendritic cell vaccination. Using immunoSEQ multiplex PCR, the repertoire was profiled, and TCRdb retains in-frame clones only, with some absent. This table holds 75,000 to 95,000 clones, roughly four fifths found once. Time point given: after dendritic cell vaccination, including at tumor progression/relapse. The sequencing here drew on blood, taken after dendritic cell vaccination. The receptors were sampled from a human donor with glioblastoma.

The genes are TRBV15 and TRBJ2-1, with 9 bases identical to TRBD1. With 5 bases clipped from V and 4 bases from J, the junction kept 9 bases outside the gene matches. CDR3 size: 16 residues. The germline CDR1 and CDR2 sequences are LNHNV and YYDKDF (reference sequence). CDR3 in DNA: TGTGCCACCAGCGGGGACCGGGACAGGGCTTACAATGAGCAGTTCTTC. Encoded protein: CATSGDRDRAYNEQFF.

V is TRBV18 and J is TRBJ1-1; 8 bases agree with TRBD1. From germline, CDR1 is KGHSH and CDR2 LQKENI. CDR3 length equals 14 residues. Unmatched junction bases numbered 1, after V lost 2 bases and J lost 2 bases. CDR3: CASSPGTGNTEAFF. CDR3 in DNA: TGTGCCAGCTCACCAGGGACAGGCAACACTGAAGCTTTCTTT.

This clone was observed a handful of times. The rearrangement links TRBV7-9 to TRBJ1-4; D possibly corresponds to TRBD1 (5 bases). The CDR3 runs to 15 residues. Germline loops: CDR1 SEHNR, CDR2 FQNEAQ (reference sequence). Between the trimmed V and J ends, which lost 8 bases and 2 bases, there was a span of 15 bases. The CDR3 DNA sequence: TGTGCCAGCGGGGGAGGGATAGTCACTAATGAAAAACTGTTTTTT. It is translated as CASGGGIVTNEKLFF.

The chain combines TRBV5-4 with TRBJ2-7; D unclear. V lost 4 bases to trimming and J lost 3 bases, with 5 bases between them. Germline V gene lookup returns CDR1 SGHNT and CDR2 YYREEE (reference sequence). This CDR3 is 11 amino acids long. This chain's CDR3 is CASSADYEQYF. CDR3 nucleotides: TGTGCCAGCAGCGCAGACTACGAGCAGTACTTC.

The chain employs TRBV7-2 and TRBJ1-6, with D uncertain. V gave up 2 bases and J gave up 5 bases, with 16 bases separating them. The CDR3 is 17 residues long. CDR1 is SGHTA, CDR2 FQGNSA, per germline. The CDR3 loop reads CASSLFPPGVDNSPLHF. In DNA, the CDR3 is TGTGCCAGCAGCTTATTCCCCCCCGGGGTCGATAATTCACCCCTCCACTTT.

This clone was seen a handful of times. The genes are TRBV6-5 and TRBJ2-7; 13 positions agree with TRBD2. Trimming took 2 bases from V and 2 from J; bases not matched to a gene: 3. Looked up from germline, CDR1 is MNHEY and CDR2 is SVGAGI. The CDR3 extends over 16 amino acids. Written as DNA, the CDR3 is TGTGCCAGCAGTTACCTCGGACTAGCGGGAGCCTACGAGCAGTACGTC. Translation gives CASSYLGLAGAYEQYV.

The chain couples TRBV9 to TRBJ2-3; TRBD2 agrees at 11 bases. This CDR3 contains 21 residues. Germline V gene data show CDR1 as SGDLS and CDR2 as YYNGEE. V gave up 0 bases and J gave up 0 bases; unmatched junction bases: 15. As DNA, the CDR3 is TGTGCCAGCAGCGTAGAGGGGACTAGCGGAAGAAGGCATAGAAGCACAGATACGCAGTATTTT. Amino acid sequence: CASSVEGTSGRRHRSTDTQYF. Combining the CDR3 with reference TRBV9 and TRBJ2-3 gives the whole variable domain DSGVTQTPKHLITATGQRVTLRCSPRSGDLSVYWYQQSLDQGLQFLIQYYNGEERAKGNILERFSAQQFPDLHSELNLSSLELGDSALYFCASSVEGTSGRRHRSTDTQYFGPGTRLTVL.

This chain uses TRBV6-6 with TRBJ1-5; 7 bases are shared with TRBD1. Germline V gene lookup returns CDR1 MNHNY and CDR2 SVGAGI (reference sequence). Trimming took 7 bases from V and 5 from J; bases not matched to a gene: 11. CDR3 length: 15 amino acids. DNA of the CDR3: TGTGCCAGCACCCCCGGACAGGCTCTCTATCAGCCCCAGCATTTT. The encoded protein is CASTPGQALYQPQHF.

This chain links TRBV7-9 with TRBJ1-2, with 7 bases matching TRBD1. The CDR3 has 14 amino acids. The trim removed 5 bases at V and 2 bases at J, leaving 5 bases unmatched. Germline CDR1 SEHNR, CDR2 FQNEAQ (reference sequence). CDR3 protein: CASSTGTENYGYTF. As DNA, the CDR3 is TGTGCCAGCAGCACCGGGACAGAGAACTATGGCTACACCTTC.

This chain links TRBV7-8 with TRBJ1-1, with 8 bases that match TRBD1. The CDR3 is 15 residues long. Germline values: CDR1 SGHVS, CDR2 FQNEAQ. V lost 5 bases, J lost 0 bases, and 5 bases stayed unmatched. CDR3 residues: CASSERDRLNTEAFF. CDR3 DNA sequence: TGTGCCAGCAGCGAACGGGACAGGTTGAACACTGAAGCTTTCTTT.

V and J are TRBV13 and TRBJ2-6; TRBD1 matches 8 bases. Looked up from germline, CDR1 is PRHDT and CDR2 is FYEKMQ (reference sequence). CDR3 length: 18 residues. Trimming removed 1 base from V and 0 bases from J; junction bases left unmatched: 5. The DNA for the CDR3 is TGTGCCAGCAGCTTAGTCGGGACAGGATTCTCTGGGGCCAACGTCCTGACTTTC. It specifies CASSLVGTGFSGANVLTF.

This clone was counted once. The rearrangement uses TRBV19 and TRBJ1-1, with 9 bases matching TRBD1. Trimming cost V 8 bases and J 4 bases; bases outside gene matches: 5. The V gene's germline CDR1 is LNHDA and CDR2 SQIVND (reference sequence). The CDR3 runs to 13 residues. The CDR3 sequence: CASRTGELTEAFF. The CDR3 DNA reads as TGTGCCAGTCGGACAGGGGAACTCACTGAAGCTTTCTTT.

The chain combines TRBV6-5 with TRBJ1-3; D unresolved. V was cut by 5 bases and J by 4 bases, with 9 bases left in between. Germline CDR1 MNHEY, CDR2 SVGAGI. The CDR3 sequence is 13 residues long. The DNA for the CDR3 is TGTGCCAGCAGTCGAAACCAGGGAAACACCATATATTTT. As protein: CASSRNQGNTIYF.

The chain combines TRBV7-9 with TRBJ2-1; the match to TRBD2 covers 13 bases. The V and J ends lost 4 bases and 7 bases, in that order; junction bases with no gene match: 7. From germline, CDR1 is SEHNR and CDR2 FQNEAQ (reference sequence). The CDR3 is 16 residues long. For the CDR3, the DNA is TGTGCCAGCAGCTCCCAACTAGCGGGGGGGGGAAATGAGCAGTTCTTC. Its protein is CASSSQLAGGGNEQFF. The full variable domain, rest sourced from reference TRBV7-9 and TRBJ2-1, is DTGVSQNPRHKITKRGQNVTFRCDPISEHNRLYWYRQTLGQGPEFLTYFQNEAQLEKSRLLSDRFSAERPKGSFSTLEIQRTEQGDSAMYLCASSSQLAGGGNEQFFGPGTRLTVL.

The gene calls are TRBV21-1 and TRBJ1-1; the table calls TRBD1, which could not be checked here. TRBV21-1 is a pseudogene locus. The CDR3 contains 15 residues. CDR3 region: CASSKRTGQGPEAFF. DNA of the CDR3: TGTGCCAGCAGCAAACGTACGGGACAGGGGCCTGAAGCTTTCTTT.

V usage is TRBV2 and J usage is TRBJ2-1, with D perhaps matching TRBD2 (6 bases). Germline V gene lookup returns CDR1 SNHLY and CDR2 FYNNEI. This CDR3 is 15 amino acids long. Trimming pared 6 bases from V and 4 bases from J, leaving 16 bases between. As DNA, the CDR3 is TGTGCCAGCAGGGGGGACGCGGGAACGTACAATGAGCAGTTCTTC. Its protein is CASRGDAGTYNEQFF.

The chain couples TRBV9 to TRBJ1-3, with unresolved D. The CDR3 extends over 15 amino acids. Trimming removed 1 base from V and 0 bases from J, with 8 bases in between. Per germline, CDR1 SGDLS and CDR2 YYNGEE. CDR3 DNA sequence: TGTGCCAGCAGCGTATCAAGCATCTCTGGAAACACCATATATTTT. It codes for CASSVSSISGNTIYF.

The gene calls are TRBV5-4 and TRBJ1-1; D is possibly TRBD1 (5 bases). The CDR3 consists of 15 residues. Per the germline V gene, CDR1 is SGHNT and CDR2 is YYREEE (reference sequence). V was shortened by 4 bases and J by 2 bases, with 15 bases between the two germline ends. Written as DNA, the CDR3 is TGTGCCAGCAGCCCAAAACCATGGGGCAACACTGAAGCTTTCTTT. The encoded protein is CASSPKPWGNTEAFF.

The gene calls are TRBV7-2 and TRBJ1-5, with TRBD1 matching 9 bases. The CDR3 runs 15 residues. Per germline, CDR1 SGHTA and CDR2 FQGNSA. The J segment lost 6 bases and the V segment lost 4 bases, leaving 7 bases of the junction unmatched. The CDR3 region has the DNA TGTGCCAGCAGCTCAGGACAGGGGTCGACTCAGCCCCAGCATTTT. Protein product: CASSSGQGSTQPQHF.

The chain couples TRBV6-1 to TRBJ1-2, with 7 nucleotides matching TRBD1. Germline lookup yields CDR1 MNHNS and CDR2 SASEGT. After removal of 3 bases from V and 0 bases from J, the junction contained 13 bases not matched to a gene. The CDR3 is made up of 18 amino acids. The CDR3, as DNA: TGTGCCAGCAGTGAGTCCTGGGGCAGGGGGAAGGCTAACTATGGCTACACCTTC. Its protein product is CASSESWGRGKANYGYTF.

The CDR3: CASSSTTGDGEQYF. The CDR3 coding sequence is TGTGCCAGCAGCTCCACCACAGGGGATGGGGAGCAGTACTTC. This chain joins TRBV7-6 and TRBJ2-7; 7 bases fit TRBD1. Germline V gene lookup returns CDR1 SGHVS and CDR2 FNYEAQ. V shed 4 bases, J shed 7 bases, and the junction held 10 bases outside the gene matches. This CDR3 region has 14 residues.

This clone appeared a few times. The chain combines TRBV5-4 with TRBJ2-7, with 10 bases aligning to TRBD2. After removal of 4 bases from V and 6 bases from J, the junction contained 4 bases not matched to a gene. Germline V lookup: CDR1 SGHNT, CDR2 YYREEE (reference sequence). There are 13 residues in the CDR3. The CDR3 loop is CASSLTSGTEQYV. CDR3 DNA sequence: TGTGCCAGCAGCCTTACTAGCGGGACCGAGCAGTACGTC.

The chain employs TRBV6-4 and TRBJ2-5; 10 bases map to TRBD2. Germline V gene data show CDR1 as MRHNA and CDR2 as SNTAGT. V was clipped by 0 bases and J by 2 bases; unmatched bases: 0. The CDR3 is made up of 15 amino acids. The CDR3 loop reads CASSDSSGGQETQYF. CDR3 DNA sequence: TGTGCCAGCAGTGACTCTAGCGGGGGGCAAGAGACCCAGTACTTC.

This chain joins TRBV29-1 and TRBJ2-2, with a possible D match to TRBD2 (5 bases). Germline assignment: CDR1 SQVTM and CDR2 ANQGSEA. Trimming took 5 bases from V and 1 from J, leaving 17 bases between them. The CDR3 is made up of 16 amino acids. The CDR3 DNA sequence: TGCAGCGTTCTCCTTGTCGGGGAGAAGAACACCGGGGAGCTGTTTTTT. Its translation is CSVLLVGEKNTGELFF.